The source of this TCR beta chain is a study of cytomegalovirus exposure and HLA in healthy donors. The trim removed 4 bases at V and 6 bases at J, leaving 11 bases unmatched. Germline values: CDR1 SGHAT, CDR2 FQNNGV. The CDR3 has 16 residues. It was with 60 Vbeta and 13 Jbeta primers that the PCR ran. TCRdb's table, derived via immunoSEQ multiplex PCR, lists solely in-frame clones and lacks some. This sample has about 97,000 clones, with 63% found just once. The sequence derives from a human donor in good health. V gene TRBV11-2 combines with J gene TRBJ2-5; 10 bases fit TRBD1. Specimen: PBMCs. CDR3 sequence (DNA): TGTGCCAGCAGCTGGGGGGGACAGGGGACCTTGAAGACCCAGTACTTC. Its translation is CASSWGGQGTLKTQYF.